The clone carrying this TCR beta chain was observed at least ten times. Antigen unknown. This CDR3 contains 14 residues. Losses at the gene ends were 6 bases for V and 4 bases for J; bases not matched to a gene: 2. Looked up from germline, CDR1 is LGHDT and CDR2 is YNNKEL (reference sequence). This sample is drawn from a study of T cell responses to AZD1222 COVID-19 vaccine. Study summary: Second-dose recipients at about 4 or about 12 weeks were treated as one pooled group. Study-wide findings and caveats: Dominant at 160-218 and 743-854, vaccine-associated CD4 TCRs also spanned spike.

Sequenced by immunoSEQ multiplex PCR; TCRdb stores in-frame clones only, minus some. The table records some 96,000 clones, 88% of them present only once. The chain couples TRBV3-1 (or the pseudogene TRBV3-2) to TRBJ2-5, with 13 bases fitting TRBD2. This clonotype was sampled from an adult in good health. This material consisted of peripheral blood, taken on day 0 of AZD1222 vaccination. Here the CDR3 reads CASSWTSGRETQYF. The CDR3 region has the DNA TGTGCCAGCAGTTGGACTAGCGGGAGAGAGACCCAGTACTTC.